The rows below give T cell receptor beta chains drawn from one sample of a study of cytomegalovirus exposure and HLA in healthy donors. Assay used: immunoSEQ multiplex PCR; TCRdb lists only in-frame clones, some missing. Among 35,000 to 50,000 clones listed, under 95% were seen once. The sample consisted of PBMCs. The receptor set was obtained from a woman between 18 and 29 years old in good health and CMV-seronegative. Each CDR3 is given with its conserved first and last residue. D genes are given only for firm matches. A row's size may be missing; if present it is once, few, many or a size class.

j_call clone_size cdr3_length d_call v_call cdr3_nt cdr3_aa
TRBJ2-7 - 16 - TRBV5-6 TGTGCCAGCAGCTTGGTAGCCAGGGGATTAGTGGACGAGCAGTACTTC CASSLVARGLVDEQYF
TRBJ2-2 - 18 TRBD2 TRBV2 TGTGCCAGCAGTGAAGCGCTTCGGGGACTAGCGGGGTCCGGGGAGCTGTTTTTT CASSEALRGLAGSGELFF
TRBJ2-7 - 14 TRBD1 TRBV6-5 TGTGCCAGCAGCTCCGGGACAGGCTCCTACGAGCAGTACTTC CASSSGTGSYEQYF
TRBJ2-1 - 13 - TRBV7-8 TGTGCCAGCAGTCTGGTAGGGGGCAATGAGCAGTTCTTC CASSLVGGNEQFF
TRBJ2-6 once 17 TRBD1 TRBV19 TGTGCCAGTAGAAGTAATCAAGGGGGCACCGGGGCCAACGTCCTGACTTTC CASRSNQGGTGANVLTF
TRBJ1-2 once 14 - TRBV5-1 TGCGCCAGCAGCTTGGTCTCGGGGATCGATGGCTACACCTTC CASSLVSGIDGYTF
TRBJ1-2 - 14 - TRBV29-1 TGCAGCGTTGAAGATCGATCTCGAACTGAAGGCTACACCTTC CSVEDRSRTEGYTF
TRBJ2-5 - 13 - TRBV5-1 TGCGCCAGCAGTTCCGCTCAGACACAGACCCAGTACTTC CASSSAQTQTQYF
TRBJ2-7 - 14 - TRBV6-1 TGTGCCAGTTCTGGGACACGGACAATCTACGAGCAGTACTTC CASSGTRTIYEQYF
TRBJ1-2 - 16 TRBD1 TRBV19 TGTGCCAGTAGTATAGTAGGTGTCGACAGGGGCTATGGCTACACCTTC CASSIVGVDRGYGYTF
TRBJ1-2 - 13 - TRBV28 TGTGCCAGCAGTTTCGGACAGAACTATGGCTACACCTTC CASSFGQNYGYTF
TRBJ2-7 - 12 TRBD2 TRBV6-1 TGTGCCATTAGACTAGCGGGAGGGGAGCAGTACTTC CAIRLAGGEQYF
TRBJ1-1 - 13 - TRBV5-8 TGTGCCAGCAGCTTTCGGTTCCGGACTGAAGCTTTCTTT CASSFRFRTEAFF
TRBJ1-4 - 13 - TRBV30 TGTGCCTGGAGTGGGACGGGGAATGAAAAACTGTTTTTT CAWSGTGNEKLFF